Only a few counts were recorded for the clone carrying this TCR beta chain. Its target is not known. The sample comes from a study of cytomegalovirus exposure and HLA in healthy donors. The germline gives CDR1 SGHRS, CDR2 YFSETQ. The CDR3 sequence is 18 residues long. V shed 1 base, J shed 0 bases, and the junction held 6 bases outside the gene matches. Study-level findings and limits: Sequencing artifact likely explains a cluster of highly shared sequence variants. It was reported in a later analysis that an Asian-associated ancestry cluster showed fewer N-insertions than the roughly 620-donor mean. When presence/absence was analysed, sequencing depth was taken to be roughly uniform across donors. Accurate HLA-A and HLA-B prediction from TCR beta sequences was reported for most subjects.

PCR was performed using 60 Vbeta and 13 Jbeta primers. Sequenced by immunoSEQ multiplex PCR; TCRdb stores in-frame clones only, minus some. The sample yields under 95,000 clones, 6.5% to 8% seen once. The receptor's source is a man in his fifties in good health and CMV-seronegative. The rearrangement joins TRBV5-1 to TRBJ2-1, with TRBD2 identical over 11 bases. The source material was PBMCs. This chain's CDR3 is CASSLRASGGSSYNEQFF. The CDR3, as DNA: TGCGCCAGCAGCTTGAGGGCTAGCGGGGGGAGCTCCTACAATGAGCAGTTCTTC.